These T cell receptor beta chains were read from a single sample in a study of cytotoxic CD8 clonotypes in ibrutinib-treated CLL. Method: immunoSEQ multiplex PCR; TCRdb's copy keeps in-frame clones and lacks some. Of 200,000 to 250,000 clones in the sample, less than 75% were seen once. Sequencing was performed on PBMCs, taken after 24 months of ibrutinib treatment. These receptors were taken from a human donor with chronic lymphocytic leukemia. Both conserved end residues are trimmed from each CDR3.

V: TRBV1
J: TRBJ1-6
CDR3: TSSHKGPGLDNSPLH

V: TRBV27
J: TRBJ2-7
CDR3: ASSLLPVTYEQY

V: TRBV5-1
J: TRBJ1-1
CDR3: ASSSLGPTGSSAKRAEAF

V: TRBV30
J: TRBJ2-7
CDR3: AWSVGGYEQY

V: TRBV30
J: TRBJ1-2
CDR3: AWSVFYGVDGYT

V: TRBV18
J: TRBJ2-7
CDR3: ASSPPGQSYEQY

V: TRBV5-4
J: TRBJ2-3
CDR3: ASSLGGDTQY

V: TRBV6-5
J: TRBJ1-2
CDR3: ASSYEGVYGYT

V: TRBV28
J: TRBJ1-1
CDR3: ASSSGQGTEAF

V: TRBV27
J: TRBJ2-1
CDR3: ASRTGLEPGAGF

V: TRBV11-3
J: TRBJ2-2
CDR3: ASSLGTGTGELF

V: TRBV7-3
J: TRBJ2-1
CDR3: ASSLPLAGTNEQF

V: TRBV28
J: TRBJ2-5
CDR3: ASSLWVRDSQETQY

V: TRBV2
J: TRBJ1-4
CDR3: ASSDRDEKLF

V: TRBV27
J: TRBJ2-7
CDR3: ASQLQGRPHEQY

V: TRBV15
J: TRBJ2-7
CDR3: ATSKGLDRPYEQY

V: TRBV7-9
J: TRBJ1-2
CDR3: ASSLEQKGRGYGYT

V: TRBV5-1
J: TRBJ1-4
CDR3: ASSPEGGAEKLF

V: TRBV29-1
J: TRBJ2-3
CDR3: SVASSGSIDTQY

V: TRBV29-1
J: TRBJ2-5
CDR3: SVVTSGRKETQY

V: TRBV6-6
J: TRBJ2-5
CDR3: ASSYVWETQY

V: TRBV7-2
J: TRBJ2-5
CDR3: ASSQDSLETQY

V: TRBV7-8
J: TRBJ2-4
CDR3: ASSPGLAGSGAKNIQY

V: TRBV9
J: TRBJ2-5
CDR3: ASSLGLAGGEKTQY

V: TRBV2
J: TRBJ2-5
CDR3: ASTAIAETQY

V: TRBV28
J: TRBJ1-3
CDR3: ASIEGRRGNTIY

V: TRBV9
J: TRBJ2-7
CDR3: ASSVSGRADEQY

V: TRBV7-2
J: TRBJ2-7
CDR3: ASSPPTSSYEQY

V: TRBV27
J: TRBJ2-7
CDR3: ASSLSTLTQQY

V: TRBV7-3
J: TRBJ2-3
CDR3: ASSLMSSGSTDTQY

V: TRBV11-3
J: TRBJ2-2
CDR3: ASSLGSGSTGELF

V: TRBV19
J: TRBJ1-2
CDR3: ASSDYGYT

V: TRBV6-1
J: TRBJ2-5
CDR3: ASSDQGIGETQY

V: TRBV27
J: TRBJ2-1
CDR3: ASSGGLDEQF

V: TRBV19
J: TRBJ2-5
CDR3: ASSIDRRGQETQY

V: TRBV27
J: TRBJ2-1
CDR3: ASSSQANYNEQF

V: TRBV29-1
J: TRBJ2-7
CDR3: SVGDPAYEQY

V: TRBV5-1
J: TRBJ2-7
CDR3: ASRSGSSSYEQY

V: TRBV28
J: TRBJ2-1
CDR3: ASSSPYNEQF

V: TRBV9
J: TRBJ2-2
CDR3: ASSVTGGINTGELF

V: TRBV5-1
J: TRBJ1-1
CDR3: ASSVTGGLNTEAF

V: TRBV7-2
J: TRBJ2-3
CDR3: ASSLFSSAGTDTQY

V: TRBV28
J: TRBJ2-1
CDR3: ASSPAGSVGEQF

V: TRBV2
J: TRBJ2-7
CDR3: ASRPLDSYEQY

V: TRBV11-2
J: TRBJ1-2
CDR3: ASRESILGSYGYT

V: TRBV5-1
J: TRBJ2-1
CDR3: ASSLDSGSYNEQF

V: TRBV14
J: TRBJ2-3
CDR3: ASSEGTGEYTDTQY

V: TRBV7-9
J: TRBJ1-2
CDR3: ASSFSGEIYGYT

V: TRBV6-6
J: TRBJ1-2
CDR3: ASSQTLQGAGGGYT

V: TRBV18
J: TRBJ2-1
CDR3: ASSPDSYNEQF

V: TRBV19
J: TRBJ1-5
CDR3: ASSISPGTQPQH

V: TRBV27
J: TRBJ2-1
CDR3: ASSLRTGMSNEQF

V: TRBV27
J: TRBJ1-4
CDR3: ASSSRYNEKLF

V: TRBV6-6
J: TRBJ2-1
CDR3: ASKREVINEQF

V: TRBV7-2
J: TRBJ2-7
CDR3: ASSLQLVREQY

V: TRBV28
J: TRBJ2-1
CDR3: ASSSTLARAYNEQF

V: TRBV19
J: TRBJ2-7
CDR3: ASSIFADSYEQY

V: TRBV18
J: TRBJ1-5
CDR3: ASSPRDRGIWGNQPQH

V: TRBV30
J: TRBJ1-1
CDR3: AWSVTGGEAF

V: TRBV2
J: TRBJ2-5
CDR3: ASRPAAGKVFATQY